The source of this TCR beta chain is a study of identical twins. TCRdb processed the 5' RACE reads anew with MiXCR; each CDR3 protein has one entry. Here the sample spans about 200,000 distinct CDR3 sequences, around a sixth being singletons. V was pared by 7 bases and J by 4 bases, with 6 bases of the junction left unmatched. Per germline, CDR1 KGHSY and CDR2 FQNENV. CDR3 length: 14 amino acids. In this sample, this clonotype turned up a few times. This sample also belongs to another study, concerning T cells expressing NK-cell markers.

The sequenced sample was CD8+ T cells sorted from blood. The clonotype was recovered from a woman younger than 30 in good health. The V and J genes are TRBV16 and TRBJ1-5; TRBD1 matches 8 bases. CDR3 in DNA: TGTGCCAGCACTCCGAGGACAGGGAATCAGCCCCAGCATTTT. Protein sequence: CASTPRTGNQPQHF. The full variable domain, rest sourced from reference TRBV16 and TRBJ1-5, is GEEVAQTPKHLVRGEGQKAKLYCAPIKGHSYVFWYQQVLKNEFKFLISFQNENVFDETGMPKERFSAKCLPNSPCSLEIQATKLEDSAVYFCASTPRTGNQPQHFGDGTRLSIL.